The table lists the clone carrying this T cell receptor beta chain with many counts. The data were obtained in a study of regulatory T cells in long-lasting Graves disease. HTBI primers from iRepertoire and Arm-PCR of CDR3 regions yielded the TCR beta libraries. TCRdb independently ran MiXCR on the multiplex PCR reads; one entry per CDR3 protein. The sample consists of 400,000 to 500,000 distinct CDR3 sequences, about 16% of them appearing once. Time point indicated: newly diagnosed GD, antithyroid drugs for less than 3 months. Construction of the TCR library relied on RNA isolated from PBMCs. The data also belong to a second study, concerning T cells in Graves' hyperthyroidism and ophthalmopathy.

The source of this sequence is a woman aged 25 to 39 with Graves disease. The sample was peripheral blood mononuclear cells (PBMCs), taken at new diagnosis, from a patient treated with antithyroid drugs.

The CDR3 here is CASRHTQGLSEKLFF. CDR3 DNA: TGTGCCAGCAGACACACACAGGGATTGAGTGAAAAACTGTTTTTT. This chain links TRBV7-9 with TRBJ1-4; D might be TRBD1 (6 bases). Germline values: CDR1 SEHNR, CDR2 FQNEAQ (reference sequence). The CDR3 length is 15 residues. Trimming stripped 6 bases from V and 7 bases from J, with 18 bases between.